The 19 T cell receptor beta chains in this list originate from one sample, sequenced in a study of neurological immune-mediated disorders. TCRdb re-called the 5' RACE reads through MiXCR, storing one row per CDR3 protein. This table has 70,000 to 95,000 distinct CDR3 sequences, roughly 15% appearing once. The specimen was PBMCs. All receptors derive from a woman in her 50s in good health.

Ten or more counts support this clonotype. This sequence joins TRBV6-5 and TRBJ1-5; 10 bases agree with TRBD1. The CDR3 spans 16 residues. Germline CDR1 is MNHEY and CDR2 is SVGAGI. The J segment lost 2 bases and the V segment lost 6 bases, leaving 7 bases of the junction unmatched. CDR3 bases: TGTGCCAGCAGCCGCGGGACAGGGGTTCGCAATCAGCCCCAGCATTTT. This translates into CASSRGTGVRNQPQHF.

This clonotype was detected ten times or more. The V gene is TRBV7-6, the J gene TRBJ2-5; 8 positions agree with TRBD2. The CDR3 spans 15 residues. Germline CDR1 is SGHVS and CDR2 is FNYEAQ. Trimming took 1 base from V and 3 from J; bases not matched to a gene: 4. The CDR3 is CASSLGGTRKETQYF. DNA of the CDR3: TGTGCCAGCAGCTTAGGGGGGACTAGAAAAGAGACCCAGTACTTC.

This clonotype was recorded a few times. This chain connects TRBV5-1 to TRBJ2-1, with a possible D match to TRBD1 (6 bases). V lost 7 bases and J lost 4, with 18 bases in between. Germline CDR1 and CDR2: SGHRS and YFSETQ. The CDR3 covers 15 residues. DNA of the CDR3: TGCGCCAGCCAAAAGGGGGACCTAGCTTACAATGAGCAGTTCTTC. Its protein product is CASQKGDLAYNEQFF.

On this clonotype: This may be a read error, as it is one base from a much larger clone. The V call is TRBV28, the J call TRBJ1-5, with a possible D match to TRBD1 (6 bases). CDR1 is MDHEN, CDR2 SYDVKM, per germline. The CDR3 length is 15 residues. The chain's CDR3 is CVSSLGGGSNQPQHF. The DNA for the CDR3 is TGTGTCAGCAGTTTAGGGGGGGGAAGCAATCAGCCCCAGCATTTT.

The sample holds many counts of this clonotype. The chain carries TRBV12-3 or TRBV12-4 and TRBJ2-1; 13 bases are shared with TRBD2. The CDR3 extends over 16 amino acids. After removal of 4 bases from V and 6 bases from J, the junction contained 6 bases not matched to a gene. Written as DNA, the CDR3 is TGTGCCAGCAGTTCGCAACTAGCGGGGGGGCTCAATGAGCAGTTCTTC. This encodes CASSSQLAGGLNEQFF.

This clonotype was observed many times. This chain links TRBV29-1 with TRBJ1-5, with D perhaps matching TRBD1 (5 bases). Trimming took 5 bases from V and 4 from J, leaving 15 bases between them. Per the germline V gene, CDR1 is SQVTM and CDR2 is ANQGSEA. This CDR3 is built from 14 residues. In DNA form, the CDR3 reads TGCAGCGTTACCGGGACGGATCCTAATCAGCCCCAGCATTTT. Protein product: CSVTGTDPNQPQHF.

This clonotype has at least ten counts. V gene TRBV7-9 combines with J gene TRBJ2-7; tentatively, D is TRBD1 (6 bases). This CDR3 region has 12 residues. Germline-derived CDR1 and CDR2 are SEHNR and FQNEAQ (reference sequence). Trimming left V 5 bases short and J 3 bases short, with 8 bases between. In DNA, the CDR3 is TGTGCCAGCAGCCTACAGGGCTACGAGCAGTACTTC. Translated, it gives CASSLQGYEQYF.

This clonotype was counted at least ten times. V gene TRBV5-6 combines with J gene TRBJ2-3, with D tentatively TRBD2 (5 bases). The CDR3 has 15 amino acids. Trimming stripped 0 bases from V and 0 bases from J, with 8 bases between. Germline V gives CDR1 SGHDT, CDR2 YYEEEE. This chain's CDR3 is CASSLELVSTDTQYF. CDR3 in DNA: TGTGCCAGCAGCTTGGAACTAGTGAGCACAGATACGCAGTATTTT.

This clonotype is medium-sized. CDR3 nucleotides: TGTGCCAGCAGTTACTCGTCTGATCGCCGAAAACTGTTTTTT. Its translation is CASSYSSDRRKLFF. This chain joins TRBV6-5 and TRBJ1-4; D unresolved. V lost 0 bases and J lost 10, with 12 bases in between. Germline loops: CDR1 MNHEY, CDR2 SVGAGI. The length of the CDR3 is 14 residues.

For this clonotype: The junction does not match germline at one end; this may be a read error. The chain combines TRBV5-1 with TRBJ2-5, with 16 bases matching TRBD2. This CDR3 spans 17 amino acids. Germline V gives CDR1 SGHRS, CDR2 YFSETQ. In nucleotides, the CDR3 is TGCGCCAACAGCTACGGGACTAGCGGGGGGGATCGGGAGACCCAGTACTTC. Protein product: CANSYGTSGGDRETQYF. The complete variable domain, with remaining parts taken from reference TRBV5-1 and TRBJ2-5, reads KAGVTQTPRYLIKTRGQQVTLSCSPISGHRSVSWYQQTPGQGLQFLFEYFSETQRNKGNFPGRFSGRQFSNSRSEMNVSTLELGDSALYLCANSYGTSGGDRETQYFGPGTRLLVL.

This clonotype was recorded many times. This chain uses TRBV11-2 with TRBJ1-6; no reliable D call. The CDR3 covers 15 residues. Germline V lookup: CDR1 SGHAT, CDR2 FQNNGV. V was trimmed by 2 bases and J by 11 bases, leaving 16 bases between them. The CDR3 DNA follows: TGTGCCAGCAGCTTAACGGCCCCCGGTGTGACACCCCTCCACTTT. Translation: CASSLTAPGVTPLHF. The variable domain in full, with the rest retrieved from reference TRBV11-2 and TRBJ1-6, is EAGVAQSPRYKIIEKRQSVAFWCNPISGHATLYWYQQILGQGPKLLIQFQNNGVVDDSQLPKDRFSAERLKGVDSTLKIQPAKLEDSAVYLCASSLTAPGVTPLHFGNGTRLTVT.

There are many counts of this clonotype. The chain has TRBV14 and TRBJ1-2; TRBD1 is a possible D gene (5 bases). Germline values: CDR1 SGHDN, CDR2 FVKESK. The length of the CDR3 is 14 residues. The V and J ends lost 0 bases and 5 bases respectively, with 10 bases between them. The chain's CDR3 is CASSQDRAVYGYTF. Here the CDR3 DNA reads TGTGCCAGCAGCCAAGACAGGGCGGTATATGGCTACACCTTC.

This clonotype occurred many times. V and J are TRBV12-3 or TRBV12-4 and TRBJ1-1; D gene uncertain. The CDR3 has 17 residues. The V end was cut by 2 bases, the J end by 1 base, with 17 bases between. CDR3 nucleotide sequence: TGTGCCAGCAGTTTAATAACCGCTAGCACACCGAACACTGAAGCTTTCTTT. Translated: CASSLITASTPNTEAFF.

This clonotype showed up many times. This rearrangement joins TRBV5-1 to TRBJ2-1; 9 bases align to TRBD1. Trimming took 4 bases from V and 6 from J; bases not matched to a gene: 8. CDR3 length: 15 residues. Germline values: CDR1 SGHRS, CDR2 YFSETQ. The DNA of the CDR3 is TGCGCCAGCAGCCCGGACAGGGGTAGAGGCAATGAGCAGTTCTTC. It codes for CASSPDRGRGNEQFF. The full variable domain, its missing parts supplied by reference TRBV5-1 and TRBJ2-1, is KAGVTQTPRYLIKTRGQQVTLSCSPISGHRSVSWYQQTPGQGLQFLFEYFSETQRNKGNFPGRFSGRQFSNSRSEMNVSTLELGDSALYLCASSPDRGRGNEQFFGPGTRLTVL.

This clonotype was counted ten times or more. V usage is TRBV12-3 or TRBV12-4 and J usage is TRBJ1-1, with D unclear. Trimming pared 1 base from V and 4 bases from J, leaving 13 bases between. The CDR3 is 15 amino acids. CDR3 nucleotides: TGTGCCAGCAGTTTAGGTCGGCAGAAGCGCACTGAAGCTTTCTTT. Its protein is CASSLGRQKRTEAFF.

This clonotype occurred many times. The chain has TRBV5-1 and TRBJ2-3, with 7 bases fitting TRBD2. Trimming at V came to 4 bases and at J to 7 bases, leaving 6 bases not matched to a gene. The CDR3 consists of 13 residues. Per germline, CDR1 SGHRS and CDR2 YFSETQ. CDR3 DNA: TGCGCCAGCAGCACCGGGACTACACATACGCAGTATTTT. Translating gives CASSTGTTHTQYF.

There are many counts of this clonotype. This chain joins TRBV9 and TRBJ2-3; D ambiguous. Trimming cost V 1 base and J 2 bases, with 8 bases left between them. CDR3 size: 14 residues. Germline lookup yields CDR1 SGDLS and CDR2 YYNGEE. For the CDR3, the DNA is TGTGCCAGCAGCGTACCAGGTCCCACAGATACGCAGTATTTT. This sequence encodes CASSVPGPTDTQYF.

The genes are TRBV5-1 and TRBJ1-1; D is unclear. CDR1 is SGHRS and CDR2 is YFSETQ in the germline V gene. The V gene lost 2 bases and the J gene lost 5 bases, with 13 bases spanning the gap. The CDR3 is 14 residues long. The chain's CDR3 is CASSLYKGATEAFF. The CDR3 DNA is TGCGCCAGCAGCTTATATAAGGGTGCGACTGAAGCTTTCTTT.

On this clonotype itself: A clone one base away is much larger, so this may be a read error. The V call is TRBV11-3, the J call TRBJ1-5; tentative D call: TRBD1 (6 bases). Germline V gives CDR1 SGHNT, CDR2 YENEEA. CDR3 length equals 14 residues. The chain's CDR3 is CASSPAGGNHPQHF. The CDR3 region has the DNA TGTGCCAGCAGCCCCGCGGGGGGCAATCACCCCCAGCATTTT.